This record covers a single T cell receptor (beta chain). Primers: 60 Vbeta forward and 13 Jbeta reverse. TCRdb keeps only in-frame clones here, not all; method: immunoSEQ multiplex PCR. The table records over 50,000 clones, more than 75% of them present only once. These data are taken from a study of cytomegalovirus exposure and HLA in healthy donors. CDR3 length: 15 residues. V lost 3 bases to trimming and J lost 7 bases; unmatched junction nucleotides: 7. Germline values: CDR1 MGHRA, CDR2 YSYEKL. Sequences were obtained from PBMCs. This receptor was obtained from a man in his late teens or twenties in good health and CMV-seronegative. The J gene is TRBJ1-5, the V gene TRBV4-1; 9 nucleotides match TRBD1. CDR3 sequence: CASSQDRGLGQPQHF. DNA for the CDR3: TGCGCCAGCAGCCAGGACAGGGGATTGGGACAGCCCCAGCATTTT.